The 10 T cell receptor beta chains listed next were all sequenced from one sample in a study of cytomegalovirus exposure and HLA in healthy donors. The PCR made use of 60 Vbeta and 13 Jbeta primers. The repertoire was sequenced with immunoSEQ multiplex PCR; TCRdb's copy has only in-frame clones and lacks some. The sample has about 74,000 clones. Sequencing was performed on PBMCs. These receptors were obtained from a female donor in good health and CMV-seropositive.

The V gene is TRBV6-1, the J gene TRBJ1-1; 10 bases match TRBD1. V was pared by 3 bases and J by 1 base, with 2 bases of the junction left unmatched. The CDR3 totals 15 residues. CDR1 and CDR2 from the germline V gene are MNHNS and SASEGT. The CDR3 DNA reads TGTGCCAGCAGTGACAGGACAGGGGGGAACACTGAAGCTTTCTTT. It codes for CASSDRTGGNTEAFF.

The chain uses TRBV4-1 and TRBJ2-1; unclear D gene. CDR1 and CDR2 (germline): MGHRA, YSYEKL. V was trimmed by 3 bases and J by 3 bases, leaving 15 bases between them. The CDR3 contains 16 residues. This chain's CDR3 is CASSQADLFVYNEQFF. CDR3 coding DNA: TGCGCCAGCAGCCAGGCCGACTTGTTCGTCTACAATGAGCAGTTCTTC.

The chain employs TRBV18 and TRBJ1-2; no definite D call. From germline, CDR1 is KGHSH and CDR2 LQKENI. CDR3 length: 18 amino acids. Between the trimmed V and J ends, which lost 2 bases and 0 bases, there was a span of 19 bases. The CDR3 nucleotides are TGTGCCAGCTCACCAAATGTAGAGGCACCCGATTCTAACTATGGCTACACCTTC. Translating it yields CASSPNVEAPDSNYGYTF.

The chain recombines TRBV5-6 with TRBJ2-5, with 14 bases aligning to TRBD2. The germline gives CDR1 SGHDT, CDR2 YYEEEE. V shed 3 bases, J shed 4 bases, and the junction held 5 bases outside the gene matches. The CDR3 consists of 16 residues. The CDR3 DNA is TGTGCCAGCAGCTGGACTAGCGGGGGGCTAATAGAGACCCAGTACTTC. It encodes CASSWTSGGLIETQYF.

The chain couples TRBV23-1 to TRBJ2-7; the D gene is possibly TRBD2 (6 bases). Being an ORF, TRBV23-1 has a function that is uncertain. The length of the CDR3 is 15 residues. The V and J ends lost 2 bases and 0 bases respectively, with 11 bases between them. The chain's CDR3 is CASSQGTSSSYEQYF. The CDR3 region has the DNA TGCGCCAGCAGTCAAGGGACTTCCAGCTCCTACGAGCAGTACTTC.

CDR3 amino acids: CASSIPASVDTQYF. Here the CDR3 DNA reads TGTGCCAGTAGTATACCCGCATCGGTCGATACGCAGTATTTT. The rearrangement uses TRBV19 and TRBJ2-3; D is ambiguous. Trimming pared 2 bases from V and 6 bases from J, leaving 12 bases between. Per germline, CDR1 LNHDA and CDR2 SQIVND (reference sequence). This CDR3 contains 14 residues.

V and J are TRBV11-2 and TRBJ2-2; D is unclear. Germline V gene data show CDR1 as SGHAT and CDR2 as FQNNGV. The V end was cut by 3 bases, the J end by 9 bases, with 5 bases between. The CDR3 consists of 11 residues. DNA of the CDR3: TGTGCCAGCAGCTTTGGCCGGGAGCTGTTTTTT. This sequence encodes CASSFGRELFF.

V usage is TRBV2 and J usage is TRBJ1-2; D unresolved. Germline V gives CDR1 SNHLY, CDR2 FYNNEI. The V end was cut by 0 bases, the J end by 2 bases, with 4 bases between. This CDR3 is built from 13 residues. CDR3 sequence reads: CASSEALNYGYTF. DNA of the CDR3: TGTGCCAGCAGTGAAGCCCTGAACTATGGCTACACCTTC.

The V and J genes are TRBV19 and TRBJ1-1; a weak D match, TRBD1 (5 bases). Germline CDR1 reads LNHDA; CDR2 reads SQIVND (reference sequence). The germline V and J ends were trimmed by 10 bases and 1 base, with 13 bases remaining between them. This CDR3 contains 13 residues. The CDR3 loop reads CATALDRNTEAFF. The CDR3 coding sequence is TGTGCCACCGCACTCGACAGGAACACTGAAGCTTTCTTT.

The genes are TRBV4-3 and TRBJ1-6, with D unclear. Between the trimmed V and J ends, which lost 3 bases and 0 bases, there was a span of 18 bases. Germline V gene sequence: CDR1 LGHNA, CDR2 YSLEER. The CDR3 has 19 amino acids. This CDR3 is CASSQNGRDWGSYNSPLHF. As DNA, the CDR3 is TGCGCCAGCAGCCAGAATGGGAGGGATTGGGGCTCCTATAATTCACCCCTCCACTTT.